This T cell receptor beta chain was recovered during a study of cytomegalovirus exposure and HLA in healthy donors. 13 Jbeta primers and 60 Vbeta primers were used for the PCR. Profiling relied on immunoSEQ multiplex PCR, and the TCRdb table lists in-frame clones only, not all of them. The sample carries 100,000 to 150,000 clones, 78% recorded once. Germline CDR1 reads LNHDA; CDR2 reads SQIVND (reference sequence). The V end lost 3 bases, the J end lost 0 bases, and 12 bases lay between the germline ends. The CDR3 extends over 15 amino acids. V is TRBV19 and J is TRBJ2-7; D remains ambiguous. Sequenced material: PBMCs. The TCR originated in a woman between 18 and 29 years old in good health and CMV-seronegative. The CDR3 DNA follows: TGTGCCAGTAGTATCTCCCCACACTACTCCTACGAGCAGTACTTC. This gives the protein CASSISPHYSYEQYF.